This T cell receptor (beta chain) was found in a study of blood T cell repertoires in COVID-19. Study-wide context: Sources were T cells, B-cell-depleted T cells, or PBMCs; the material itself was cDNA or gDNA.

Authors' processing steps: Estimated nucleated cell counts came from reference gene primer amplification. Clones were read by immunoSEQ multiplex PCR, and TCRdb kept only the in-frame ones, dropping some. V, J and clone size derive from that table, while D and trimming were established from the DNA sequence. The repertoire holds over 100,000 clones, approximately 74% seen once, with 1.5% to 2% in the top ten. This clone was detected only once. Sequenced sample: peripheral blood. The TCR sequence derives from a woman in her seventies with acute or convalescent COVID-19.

DNA of the CDR3: TGCGCCAGCAGCCAAGATTGGGGGACAGGTGAAAAACTGTTTTTT. Translated: CASSQDWGTGEKLFF. V is TRBV4-3 and J is TRBJ1-4, with 8 nucleotides matching TRBD1. Germline CDR1 reads LGHNA; CDR2 reads YSLEER. V shed 0 bases and J 7 bases; nucleotides not matched to a gene: 4. The CDR3 has 15 residues.